The 4 T cell receptor beta chains listed next were all sequenced from one sample in a study of T cells in Graves' hyperthyroidism and ophthalmopathy. TCR beta CDR3 regions were amplified from RNA transcripts. First-round RT-PCR targeting the TCR CDR3 was performed with the HTBI primer set. TCRdb reprocessed the multiplex PCR reads via MiXCR and lists one record per CDR3 protein. The table lists some 350,000 distinct CDR3 sequences, approximately 20% of them singletons. Sequencing input: blood. The receptors come from a woman aged 18-35 years with Graves' hyperthyroidism.

This clonotype was seen many times. The chain combines TRBV12-3 or TRBV12-4 with TRBJ1-3, with TRBD1 matching 7 bases. V shed 2 bases and J 5 bases; nucleotides not matched to a gene: 18. The CDR3 runs 19 residues. CDR3 region: CASSLNRRDSHYFRNTIYF. CDR3 DNA sequence: TGTGCCAGCAGTTTAAACCGGCGGGACAGCCATTACTTTCGAAACACCATATATTTT.

As concerns this clonotype: A much larger clone is a single base away; this may be a read error. No conserved phenylalanine or tryptophan is present at the end of the CDR3, so a read error is the likely explanation. The CDR3 spells CASSLGHPGGTEAFY. Written as DNA, the CDR3 is TGTGCCAGCAGCCTGGGACATCCGGGGGGCACTGAAGCTTTCTAT. J is TRBJ1-1 and V is TRBV7-3; D perhaps matches TRBD1 (6 bases). Germline V CDR1 and CDR2: SGHTA, FQGTGA. CDR3 length equals 15 residues. V lost 5 bases to trimming and J lost 4 bases, with 17 bases between them.

This clonotype was recorded at least ten times. The genes are TRBV24-1 and TRBJ1-5, with a tentative D call TRBD1 (6 bases). The CDR3 has 15 amino acids. V was shortened by 6 bases and J by 3 bases, with 14 bases between the two germline ends. Per germline, CDR1 KGHDR and CDR2 SFDVKD. The CDR3 DNA reads TGTGCCACCAGTCAAGGAGACAGGAACAATCAGCCCCAGCATTTT. Its translation is CATSQGDRNNQPQHF.

The sample holds a few counts of this clonotype. With a much larger clone just one base away, this may be a read error. The V and J genes are TRBV7-9 and TRBJ1-2; D is unclear. CDR3 length equals 15 residues. Germline values: CDR1 SEHNR, CDR2 FQNEAQ (reference sequence). With 1 base removed from V and 0 bases from J, the gap between germline ends came to 9 bases. The CDR3 sequence: CASSLGRISNYGYTF. In DNA, the CDR3 is TGTGCCAGCAGCTTAGGGAGGATATCTAACTATGGCTACACCTTC.